This T cell receptor beta chain was captured in a study of cytomegalovirus exposure and HLA in healthy donors. Sequencing was performed with immunoSEQ multiplex PCR; in TCRdb, only in-frame clones are kept and a portion is missing. The sample includes around 150,000 clones, 91% of them seen just once. The CDR3 has 15 amino acids. CDR1 and CDR2 from the germline V gene are MNHEY and SMNVEV (reference sequence). The junction had 6 bases not matched to a gene; V was cut back by 4 bases and J by 2 bases. The study's findings and limits: In the approximately 130 validation repertoires, a later analysis found that first-cohort TCR clusters tended to co-occur.

Worth noting for this clone: Its antigen is not known.

Sequencing was carried out using PBMCs. The sequence derives from a woman between 18 and 29 years old in good health and CMV-seropositive. This chain joins TRBV27 and TRBJ1-2; 8 nucleotides match TRBD1. Here the CDR3 reads CASSSRTGLNYGYTF. The CDR3 bases are TGTGCCAGCAGTTCACGGACAGGGTTAAACTATGGCTACACCTTC.